The following is a T cell receptor beta chain sequence with its context. The sample comes from a study of blood T cell repertoires in COVID-19. Study background: Some COVID-19 samples were acute and others convalescent; all came from the United States, Italy and Spain.

This CDR3 has 20 residues. The V and J ends lost 3 bases and 0 bases, in that order; junction bases with no gene match: 11. Germline V CDR1 and CDR2: LNHDA, SQIVND (reference sequence). The age range of participants was about 18 to 95 years, with residence in fewer than 25 US areas. Participants' own reports of clinical history determined their cohort assignment. Cohort 3 donors were reported recovered after two negative PCRs, clearance, or symptom resolution. Assay: immunoSEQ multiplex PCR; the TCRdb copy retains only in-frame clones and omits some. This sample has 220,000 or so clones, with about four fifths found just once.

The sequencing sample was made of PBMCs or T cells enriched from blood (not recorded which). The chain links TRBV19 to TRBJ2-6; 10 bases line up with TRBD1. This TCR was sampled from a woman aged 35 to 49 who had recovered from COVID-19. The CDR3 region is CASSISGRDRGSSGANVLTF. CDR3 in DNA: TGTGCCAGTAGTATCAGCGGCAGGGACAGGGGTAGCTCTGGGGCCAACGTCCTGACTTTC.